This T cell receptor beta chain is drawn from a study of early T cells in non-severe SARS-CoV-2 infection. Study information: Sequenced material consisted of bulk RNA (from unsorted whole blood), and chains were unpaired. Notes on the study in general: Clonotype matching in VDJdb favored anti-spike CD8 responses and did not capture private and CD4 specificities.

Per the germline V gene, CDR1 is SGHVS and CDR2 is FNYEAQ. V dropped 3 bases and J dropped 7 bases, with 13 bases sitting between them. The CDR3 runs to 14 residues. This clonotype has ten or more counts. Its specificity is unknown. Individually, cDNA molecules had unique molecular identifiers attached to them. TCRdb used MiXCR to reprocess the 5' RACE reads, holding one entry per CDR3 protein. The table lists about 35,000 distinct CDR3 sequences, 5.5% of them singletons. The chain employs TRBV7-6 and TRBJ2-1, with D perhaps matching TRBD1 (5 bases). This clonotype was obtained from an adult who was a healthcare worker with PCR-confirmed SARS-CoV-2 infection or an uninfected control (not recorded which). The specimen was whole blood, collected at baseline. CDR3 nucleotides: TGTGCCAGCAGCTTGCCTACCCAGGGAAATGAGCAGTTCTTC. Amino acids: CASSLPTQGNEQFF.